Shown below are 10 T cell receptor beta chains from a single sample sequenced in a study of response to subunit inactivated influenza vaccine. TCRdb re-called the RT-PCR reads with MiXCR, one entry per CDR3 protein. The table lists hundreds of thousands of distinct CDR3 sequences, 12% to 15% of them singletons. The sample here was PBMCs from blood, taken approximately 15 days before vaccination. These receptor sequences come from a man aged 45-65 years who received an inactivated influenza vaccine.

In its sample, this clonotype was seen a few times. This chain links TRBV5-8 with TRBJ1-3; no clear D. The CDR3 has 16 amino acids. The V end lost 0 bases, the J end lost 0 bases, and 10 bases lay between the germline ends. Germline CDR1 SGHTS, CDR2 YDEGEE. The CDR3 DNA reads as TGTGCCAGCAGCTTGGAGGGCATCCTCTCTGGAAACACCATATATTTT. The encoded protein is CASSLEGILSGNTIYF.

A few counts support this clonotype. The rearrangement uses TRBV5-1 and TRBJ2-2; 7 nucleotides line up with TRBD1. This CDR3 contains 15 residues. After removal of 4 bases from V and 6 bases from J, the junction contained 9 bases not matched to a gene. Germline V gene lookup returns CDR1 SGHRS and CDR2 YFSETQ. For the CDR3, the DNA is TGCGCCAGCAGCCAGTCGACAGGGTTGGCCGGGGAGCTGTTTTTT. Translated: CASSQSTGLAGELFF.

The chain joins TRBV2 to TRBJ2-4; 7 nucleotides line up with TRBD1. The ends lost 6 bases at V and 0 bases at J; junction bases unmatched: 11. CDR1 SNHLY and CDR2 FYNNEI come from the germline V gene. The CDR3 runs 17 residues. The DNA of the CDR3 is TGTGCCAGCAGAGAAACCAAAGACAGGGTAGCCAAAAACATTCAGTACTTC. It codes for CASRETKDRVAKNIQYF.

This clonotype was observed a few times. The V call is TRBV10-3, the J call TRBJ2-1; 9 bases are shared with TRBD2. The CDR3 covers 16 residues. Per the germline V gene, CDR1 is ENHRY and CDR2 is SYGVKD. The J segment lost 4 bases and the V segment lost 3 bases, leaving 7 bases of the junction unmatched. CDR3 in DNA: TGTGCCATCAGTGAACATAGCGGGGGACCTTACAATGAGCAGTTCTTC. Its protein is CAISEHSGGPYNEQFF.

This chain links TRBV9 with TRBJ2-1, with D possibly matching TRBD1 (6 bases). Germline V CDR1 and CDR2: SGDLS, YYNGEE. The germline V and J ends were trimmed by 2 bases and 0 bases, with 9 bases remaining between them. The CDR3 spans 15 residues. This chain's CDR3 is CASSVMGASYNEQFF. The CDR3 DNA reads TGTGCCAGCAGCGTTATGGGGGCCTCCTACAATGAGCAGTTCTTC. The entire variable domain, with the rest obtained from reference TRBV9 and TRBJ2-1, is as follows: DSGVTQTPKHLITATGQRVTLRCSPRSGDLSVYWYQQSLDQGLQFLIQYYNGEERAKGNILERFSAQQFPDLHSELNLSSLELGDSALYFCASSVMGASYNEQFFGPGTRLTVL.

The genes are TRBV7-9 and TRBJ2-2, with D uncertain. The CDR3 runs 12 residues. Germline V gene data show CDR1 as SEHNR and CDR2 as FQNEAQ (reference sequence). V dropped 6 bases and J dropped 4 bases, with 6 bases sitting between them. CDR3 residues: CASRLSTGELFF. For the CDR3, the DNA is TGTGCCAGCAGATTAAGCACCGGGGAGCTGTTTTTT.

The table lists this clonotype with a few counts. The chain links TRBV7-2 to TRBJ2-1; D might be TRBD1 (6 bases). There are 17 residues in the CDR3. Germline values: CDR1 SGHTA, CDR2 FQGNSA. Trimming left V 1 base short and J 5 bases short, with 18 bases between. The CDR3 loop reads CASSLVTPSRGDNEQFF. CDR3 nucleotides: TGTGCCAGCAGCTTAGTTACGCCCAGCAGGGGAGACAATGAGCAGTTCTTC.

This clonotype has at least ten counts. V is TRBV7-8 and J is TRBJ2-1; the D gene could be TRBD1 or TRBD2 (6 bases each). Trimming stripped 5 bases from V and 0 bases from J, with 20 bases between. CDR3 length: 18 residues. Per germline, CDR1 SGHVS and CDR2 FQNEAQ. This chain's CDR3 is CASSPLEGGPSSYNEQFF. CDR3 nucleotides: TGTGCCAGCAGCCCCCTAGAGGGGGGACCGAGCTCCTACAATGAGCAGTTCTTC. The full variable domain, with the rest looked up from reference TRBV7-8 and TRBJ2-1, is GAGVSQSPRYKVAKRGQDVALRCDPISGHVSLFWYQQALGQGPEFLTYFQNEAQLDKSGLPSDRFFAERPEGSVSTLKIQRTQQEDSAVYLCASSPLEGGPSSYNEQFFGPGTRLTVL.

The table lists this clonotype with many counts. In nucleotides, the CDR3 is TGTGCCATCGGTAGCGGGCGGACCACCGGGGAGCTGTTTTTT. It specifies CAIGSGRTTGELFF. The chain has TRBV10-3 and TRBJ2-2; 7 bases match TRBD2. The CDR3 totals 14 residues. V dropped 8 bases and J dropped 4; count of bases not matched to a gene: 7. Germline values: CDR1 ENHRY, CDR2 SYGVKD.

The chain uses TRBV7-9 and TRBJ1-5, with a possible D match to TRBD1 (6 bases). The length of the CDR3 is 16 residues. Trimming shortened V by 6 bases and J by 2 bases, and 17 bases separated the two germline ends. Germline values: CDR1 SEHNR, CDR2 FQNEAQ (reference sequence). Written as DNA, the CDR3 is TGTGCCAGCAGTCAAGCAGGGGCGCGGGGCAATCAGCCCCAGCATTTT. It specifies CASSQAGARGNQPQHF. Combining the CDR3 with reference TRBV7-9 and TRBJ1-5 gives the whole variable domain DTGVSQNPRHKITKRGQNVTFRCDPISEHNRLYWYRQTLGQGPEFLTYFQNEAQLEKSRLLSDRFSAERPKGSFSTLEIQRTEQGDSAMYLCASSQAGARGNQPQHFGDGTRLSIL.